This TCR beta chain was identified in a study of cytomegalovirus exposure and HLA in healthy donors. Study findings and constraints: Indistinguishable V segments such as TRBV6-2 and TRBV6-3 were excluded. As was reported, the HLA-A and HLA-B alleles of most subjects were accurately predicted from TCR beta sequences. The authors enumerated some 160 TCR beta chains as linked to cytomegalovirus.

Primers for the PCR totalled 60 Vbeta and 13 Jbeta. Per the original data handling: In a later analysis, roughly 10 million of 75 million to 85 million unique beta chains occurred in at least two donors. The data were produced by immunoSEQ multiplex PCR, yet TCRdb's version contains in-frame clones alone and is incomplete. V and J calls and clone size come straight from that table; D and trimming were deduced from the DNA. The listing records about 160,000 clones. Concerning this clone: The antigen is not known.

Germline V gene lookup returns CDR1 MGHDK and CDR2 SYGVNS. V trimming: 3 bases; J trimming: 1 base; junction bases outside the gene matches: 4. The CDR3 is 15 residues long. The gene calls are TRBV25-1 and TRBJ1-1; 8 nucleotides match TRBD1. Sequenced sample: PBMCs. The sequence was collected from a woman aged 60-75 years in good health and CMV-seronegative. This chain's CDR3 is CASSEETGGNTEAFF. Written as DNA, the CDR3 is TGTGCCAGCAGTGAGGAAACAGGGGGGAACACTGAAGCTTTCTTT.